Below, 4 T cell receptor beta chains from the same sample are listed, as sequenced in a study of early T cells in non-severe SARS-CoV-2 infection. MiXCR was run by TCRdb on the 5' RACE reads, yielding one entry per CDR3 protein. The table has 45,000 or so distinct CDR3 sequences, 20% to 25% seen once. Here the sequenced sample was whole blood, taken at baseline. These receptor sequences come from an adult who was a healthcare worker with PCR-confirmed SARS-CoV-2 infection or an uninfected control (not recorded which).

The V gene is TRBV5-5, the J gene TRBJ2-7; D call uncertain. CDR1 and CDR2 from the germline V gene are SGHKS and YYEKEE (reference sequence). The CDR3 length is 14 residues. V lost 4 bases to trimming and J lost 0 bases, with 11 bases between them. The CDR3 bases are TGTGCCAGCAGCCCGGGTCCGAGCTCCTACGAGCAGTACTTC. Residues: CASSPGPSSYEQYF.

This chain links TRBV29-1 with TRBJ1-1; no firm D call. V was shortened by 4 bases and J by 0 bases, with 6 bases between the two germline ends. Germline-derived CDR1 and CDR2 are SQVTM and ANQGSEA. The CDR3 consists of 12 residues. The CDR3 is CSVVNLNTEAFF. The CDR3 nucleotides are TGCAGCGTTGTAAACCTGAACACTGAAGCTTTCTTT.

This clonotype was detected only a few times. CDR3 residues: CSAMEQDGANVLTF. The CDR3 nucleotides read TGCAGTGCTATGGAACAGGATGGGGCCAACGTCCTGACTTTC. The chain recombines TRBV20-1 with TRBJ2-6; TRBD1 might be the D (5 bases). V was pared by 4 bases and J by 3 bases, with 10 bases between. Germline CDR1 reads DFQATT; CDR2 reads SNEGSKA (reference sequence). This CDR3 is 14 amino acids long.

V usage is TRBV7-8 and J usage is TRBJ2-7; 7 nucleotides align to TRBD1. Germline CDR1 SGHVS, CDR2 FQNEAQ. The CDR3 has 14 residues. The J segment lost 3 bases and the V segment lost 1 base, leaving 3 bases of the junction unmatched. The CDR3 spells CASSLGSGGYEQYF. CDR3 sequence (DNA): TGTGCCAGCAGCTTAGGCTCAGGGGGCTACGAGCAGTACTTC.